The clone carrying this T cell receptor (beta chain) was seen only a few times. As yet, its antigen is unknown. V gave up 3 bases and J gave up 3 bases, with 15 bases separating them. Germline V gene sequence: CDR1 SGHVS, CDR2 FQNEAQ. This CDR3 comprises 15 residues. What was sequenced were expressed TCRB transcripts, since all of the isolated RNA had been reverse transcribed. Libraries were prepared by immunoSEQ multiplex PCR; TCRdb keeps only in-frame clonotypes and omits some of them. The table records 300,000 to 400,000 clones, 9.6% of them present only once. This sample was taken from a study of beta chain features in type 1 diabetes. Study conclusions and caveats: Researchers report that Type 1 diabetes patients had moderately but significantly shorter TCRB CDR3s across all four CD4+ subsets.

The receptor comes from a man aged 30-40 years with type 1 diabetes. The sample consisted of central memory CD4+ T cells from blood. The J gene is TRBJ2-7, the V gene TRBV7-8; perhaps TRBD2 as D (5 bases). The CDR3 here is CASSLSRVHLYEQYF. The CDR3 DNA sequence: TGTGCCAGCAGCTTGTCGAGGGTTCACCTCTACGAGCAGTACTTC.